This is a list of T cell receptor beta chains from one sample in a study of T cell changes during pregnancy in multiple sclerosis. Clones were read by immunoSEQ multiplex PCR, and TCRdb kept only the in-frame ones, dropping some. Seen here are nearly 80,000 clones, roughly nine tenths observed once, and the top ten hold around 0.22%. Source: CD4+ T cells from peripheral blood mononuclear cells, taken before pregnancy. The receptors stem from a female donor with multiple sclerosis, enrolled in a pregnancy study. CDR3s include the opening cysteine and the closing phenylalanine or tryptophan. The order of the fields is clone size, V gene, D gene, J gene, CDR3 DNA, CDR3 protein. D genes are given only for firm matches. The size field is filled for only some rows; it gives once, few, many or a size class.

>.|TRBV7-9|.|TRBJ2-2
TGTGCCAGCAGCCCTAGAATCACCGGGGAGCTGTTTTTT
CASSPRITGELFF
>.|TRBV28|TRBD2|TRBJ2-7
TGTGCCAGCAGATCGACTAGCGGGAGGTCTATCTACGAGCAGTACTTC
CASRSTSGRSIYEQYF
>.|TRBV18|TRBD2|TRBJ2-7
TGTGCCAGCGCCTCAGCGGGGGGGGAGCCGGACGAGCAGTACTTC
CASASAGGEPDEQYF
>.|TRBV5-4|TRBD2|TRBJ2-5
TGTGCCAGCCGACTAGCGGGGTCCAATAATCAAGAGACCCAGTACTTC
CASRLAGSNNQETQYF
>.|TRBV25-1|.|TRBJ2-3
TGTGCCAGCAGTGACCTCGGGGAAAGCACAGATACGCAGTATTTT
CASSDLGESTDTQYF
>.|TRBV6-1|.|TRBJ1-5
TGTGCCAGCAGACCCGGACCCGGGAGGGATCAGCCCCAGCATTTT
CASRPGPGRDQPQHF
>once|TRBV9|TRBD2|TRBJ2-3
TGTGCCAGCAGCTCCTCGGAGCGGGACTTTCTCACAGATACGCAGTATTTT
CASSSSERDFLTDTQYF
>.|TRBV7-9|TRBD1|TRBJ2-7
TGTGCCAGCAGCTTAGCGTTCGGACAGGCAGACGAGCAGTACTTC
CASSLAFGQADEQYF
>.|TRBV7-8|.|TRBJ2-5
TGTGCCAGCAGCCCCAGTAGACGCGGCCAAGAGACCCAGTACTTC
CASSPSRRGQETQYF
>.|TRBV4-1|TRBD1|TRBJ2-3
TGCGCCAGCAGCCTCCGACAGGGACCCTCTAGCACAGATACGCAGTATTTT
CASSLRQGPSSTDTQYF
>once|TRBV5-1|.|TRBJ1-1
TGCGCCAGCAGCGCGCTTACGGGGAACACTGAAGCTTTCTTT
CASSALTGNTEAFF
>.|TRBV6-1|TRBD2|TRBJ2-5
TGTGCCAGCAGTGTTGGGACTAGCGGGGGGGGGACAGAGACCCAGTACTTC
CASSVGTSGGGTETQYF
>once|TRBV14|.|TRBJ2-1
TGTGCCAGCAGCCCCCCGCGGGGTGGACGGCAGTTCTTC
CASSPPRGGRQFF
>.|TRBV5-1|.|TRBJ2-6
TGCGCCAGCAGCCCGTACTCTGGGGCCAACGTCCTGACTTTC
CASSPYSGANVLTF
>.|TRBV6-5|.|TRBJ2-2
TGTGCCAGCAGTTGGGGGACATCCCGGAACACCGGGGAGCTGTTTTTT
CASSWGTSRNTGELFF
>few|TRBV30|.|TRBJ1-5
TGTGCCTGGAGTGTAGAGGGTAATCAGCCCCAGCATTTT
CAWSVEGNQPQHF
>.|TRBV19|TRBD2|TRBJ2-1
TGTGCCAGTAGTAGTATAGCGGGAACTTACAATGAGCAGTTCTTC
CASSSIAGTYNEQFF
>.|TRBV5-1|.|TRBJ2-1
TGCGCCAGCAAGTCCGGAGTCGATGAGCAGTTCTTC
CASKSGVDEQFF
>.|TRBV2|TRBD1|TRBJ1-4
TGTGCCGGAAGACAGGGGGCTGAAAAACTGTTTTTT
CAGRQGAEKLFF
>.|TRBV9|.|TRBJ2-2
TGTGCCAGCTGCCTGTGGGAGACCGGGGAGCTGTTTTTT
CASCLWETGELFF
>.|TRBV30|.|TRBJ1-1
TGTGCCTGGAGTGAGGGGAGGATGAACACTGAAGCTTTCTTT
CAWSEGRMNTEAFF